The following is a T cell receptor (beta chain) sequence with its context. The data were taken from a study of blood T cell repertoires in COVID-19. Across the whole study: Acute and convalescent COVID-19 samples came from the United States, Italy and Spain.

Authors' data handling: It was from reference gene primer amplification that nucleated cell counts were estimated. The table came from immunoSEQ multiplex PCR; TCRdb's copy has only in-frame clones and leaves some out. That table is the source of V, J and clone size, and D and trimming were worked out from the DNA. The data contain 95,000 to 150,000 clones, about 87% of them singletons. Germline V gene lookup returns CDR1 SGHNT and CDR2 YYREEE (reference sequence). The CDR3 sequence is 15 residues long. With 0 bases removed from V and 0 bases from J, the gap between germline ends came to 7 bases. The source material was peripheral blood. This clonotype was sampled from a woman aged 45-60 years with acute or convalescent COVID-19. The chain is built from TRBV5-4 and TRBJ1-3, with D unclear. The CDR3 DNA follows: TGTGCCAGCAGCTTGGGAATCGGCTCTGGAAACACCATATATTTT. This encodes CASSLGIGSGNTIYF.